One sample yielded the 7 T cell receptor beta chains listed below, sequenced in a study of shared clonotypes between healthy human individuals. The table came from immunoSEQ multiplex PCR; TCRdb's copy has only in-frame clones and leaves some out. This sample has about 2.4 million clones; 93% occur once, and the top ten carry 0.35% to 0.45%. The sample was naive CD4+ T cells from PBMCs. Described subset: CD45RA+ positively selected. The receptors come from a man between 18 and 35 years old in good health. Some clones in this sample may be carry-over from other donors' samples.

This chain links TRBV6-8 with TRBJ1-1; D call uncertain. CDR3 length: 14 residues. CDR1 MNHGY and CDR2 SAAAGT come from the germline V gene. Trimming shortened V by 5 bases and J by 0 bases, and 10 bases separated the two germline ends. The CDR3 sequence: CASSPGLLNTEAFF. The CDR3 DNA reads TGTGCCAGCAGTCCTGGACTCCTGAACACTGAAGCTTTCTTT.

The CDR3 loop is CASSEAYDYGYTF. CDR3 DNA: TGTGCCAGCAGTGAAGCGTACGACTATGGCTACACCTTC. The rearrangement joins TRBV2 to TRBJ1-2; D remains unclear. This CDR3 region has 13 residues. Trimming stripped 0 bases from V and 3 bases from J, with 5 bases between. The germline CDR1 and CDR2 sequences are SNHLY and FYNNEI.

CDR3 sequence reads: CASSSQAADTQYF. DNA of the CDR3: TGTGCCAGCAGTTCGCAGGCAGCAGATACGCAGTATTTT. The rearrangement links TRBV27 to TRBJ2-3; D is ambiguous. The germline CDR1 and CDR2 sequences are MNHEY and SMNVEV (reference sequence). Trimming took off 4 bases at V and 4 bases at J, with 9 bases between the two ends. This CDR3 has 13 amino acids.

The chain is built from TRBV6-4 and TRBJ1-2; a possible D gene is TRBD1 (5 bases). The CDR3 runs to 15 residues. CDR1 and CDR2 (germline): MRHNA, SNTAGT. V was clipped by 6 bases and J by 4 bases, with 18 bases between them. The DNA of the CDR3 is TGTGCCAGCAGGGAAAATAACAGGCCCTTCTATGGCTACACCTTC. Its translation: CASRENNRPFYGYTF.

Comment on this clone: Distinct nucleotide sequences in the sample also encode this CDR3. The chain carries TRBV5-4 and TRBJ1-1; 11 positions match TRBD1. Germline trimming cut 0 bases from V and 5 bases from J; bases unmatched to any gene: 6. In germline, CDR1 is SGHNT, CDR2 YYREEE (reference sequence). This CDR3 is 16 amino acids long. CDR3 in DNA: TGTGCCAGCAGCTTGGGCGGACAGGGGGCCGGGACTGAAGCTTTCTTT. Its translation: CASSLGGQGAGTEAFF.

This clone was recorded only once. V and J are TRBV9 and TRBJ2-2; D perhaps matches TRBD2 (5 bases). The CDR3 is 16 amino acids. Trimming shortened V by 0 bases and J by 4 bases, and 13 bases separated the two germline ends. The V gene's germline CDR1 is SGDLS and CDR2 YYNGEE. The CDR3 region is CASSVERAKFTGELFF. The CDR3 DNA reads as TGTGCCAGCAGCGTAGAGAGGGCTAAGTTCACCGGGGAGCTGTTTTTT.

The rearrangement uses TRBV7-6 and TRBJ1-2; a possible D gene is TRBD1 (6 bases). The germline V gene has CDR1 SGHVS and CDR2 FNYEAQ. Trimming stripped 2 bases from V and 4 bases from J, with 8 bases between. This CDR3 is 13 amino acids long. The chain's CDR3 is CASSLIQGYGYTF. The CDR3 nucleotides are TGTGCCAGCAGCTTAATACAGGGCTATGGCTACACCTTC. Supplemented by reference TRBV7-6 and TRBJ1-2, the full variable domain reads GAGVSQSPRYKVTKRGQDVALRCDPISGHVSLYWYRQALGQGPEFLTYFNYEAQQDKSGLPNDRFSAERPEGSISTLTIQRTEQRDSAMYRCASSLIQGYGYTFGSGTRLTVV.